These 25 T cell receptor beta chains came from one sample sequenced in a study of PD-L1 blockade in urothelial cancer. Libraries were prepared by immunoSEQ multiplex PCR; TCRdb keeps only in-frame clonotypes and omits some of them. The sample has 85,000 to 100,000 clones; more than 90% are singletons. The source material was PBMCs, sampled around atezolizumab (anti-PD-L1) treatment. The receptors here all came from a man aged 60 to 69 with urothelial cancer.

The V and J genes are TRBV28 and TRBJ2-1, with 16 bases fitting TRBD2. Germline-derived CDR1 and CDR2 are MDHEN and SYDVKM. This CDR3 is 19 amino acids long. With 2 bases clipped from V and 3 bases from J, the junction kept 7 bases outside the gene matches. The CDR3 spells CASSLVGTSGRALYNEQFF. DNA for the CDR3: TGTGCCAGCAGTTTAGTCGGGACTAGCGGGAGGGCCCTCTACAATGAGCAGTTCTTC.

The chain links TRBV4-2 to TRBJ1-4; D not certain. This CDR3 region has 15 residues. Trimming removed 4 bases at V and 0 bases at J, with 9 bases between. Germline CDR1 and CDR2: LGHNA and YNFKEQ. The CDR3 spells CASSRAGTTNEKLFF. CDR3 nucleotide sequence: TGTGCCAGCAGCCGGGCAGGTACAACTAATGAAAAACTGTTTTTT.

V and J are TRBV28 and TRBJ1-2; 9 bases fit TRBD1. Germline V lookup: CDR1 MDHEN, CDR2 SYDVKM. The junction had 19 bases not matched to a gene; V was cut back by 6 bases and J by 5 bases. The CDR3 has 18 residues. Here the CDR3 reads CASSPSTQGARERYGYTF. CDR3 nucleotide sequence: TGTGCCAGCAGCCCTAGTACACAGGGGGCGCGTGAACGGTATGGCTACACCTTC.

The chain carries TRBV5-4 and TRBJ2-7; TRBD2 agrees at 11 bases. Germline trimming cut 4 bases from V and 2 bases from J; bases unmatched to any gene: 5. The germline V gene has CDR1 SGHNT and CDR2 YYREEE (reference sequence). The CDR3 consists of 15 residues. CDR3 in DNA: TGTGCCAGCAGCAAGGGACTAGCGGCCGCCTACGAGCAGTACTTC. Its protein is CASSKGLAAAYEQYF.

The chain has TRBV4-2 and TRBJ2-5; tentatively, D is TRBD1 (5 bases). Trimming pared 4 bases from V and 2 bases from J, leaving 11 bases between. CDR3 length: 14 amino acids. The V gene's germline CDR1 is LGHNA and CDR2 YNFKEQ. The CDR3 spells CASSPETEQETQYF. The CDR3 DNA is TGTGCCAGCAGCCCCGAGACAGAACAAGAGACCCAGTACTTC.

This rearrangement joins TRBV7-2 to TRBJ1-4, with 7 nucleotides matching TRBD1. Germline V gene sequence: CDR1 SGHTA, CDR2 FQGNSA. V lost 10 bases, J lost 7 bases, and 9 bases stayed unmatched. There are 13 residues in the CDR3. CDR3 coding DNA: TGTGCCACCCAACAGGGGTTCGGTGAAAAACTGTTTTTT. This gives the protein CATQQGFGEKLFF. The whole variable domain, remainder taken from reference TRBV7-2 and TRBJ1-4, is GAGVSQSPSNKVTEKGKDVELRCDPISGHTALYWYRQSLGQGLEFLIYFQGNSAPDKSGLPSDRFSAERTGGSVSTLTIQRTQQEDSAVYLCATQQGFGEKLFFGSGTQLSVL.

The chain has TRBV6-1 and TRBJ2-1, with 12 bases matching TRBD1. The CDR3 is 17 residues long. CDR1 is MNHNS, CDR2 SASEGT, per germline. V shed 4 bases, J shed 1 base, and the junction held 5 bases outside the gene matches. The CDR3 sequence: CASSGGQGARSYNEQFF. The CDR3, as DNA: TGTGCCAGCAGTGGGGGACAGGGGGCGAGGTCCTACAATGAGCAGTTCTTC.

This chain uses TRBV7-2 with TRBJ1-1, with D tentatively TRBD1 (5 bases). The CDR3 runs 13 residues. V was trimmed by 7 bases and J by 8 bases, leaving 17 bases between them. Germline V gene data show CDR1 as SGHTA and CDR2 as FQGNSA. The CDR3 DNA reads TGTGCCAGCAAAAAATTGCAGGGTAAAGAAGCTTTCTTT. This sequence encodes CASKKLQGKEAFF.

The chain carries TRBV25-1 and TRBJ1-5; D might be TRBD1 (5 bases). CDR3 size: 12 residues. Germline CDR1 is MGHDK and CDR2 is SYGVNS. Trimming took 6 bases from V and 2 from J, leaving 5 bases between them. The CDR3, as DNA: TGTGCCAGCAGCAGGGGCAATCAGCCCCAGCATTTT. It codes for CASSRGNQPQHF.

This chain connects TRBV29-1 to TRBJ1-1; 8 nucleotides line up with TRBD1. This CDR3 is 14 amino acids long. Germline CDR1 and CDR2: SQVTM and ANQGSEA. The V segment lost 2 bases and the J segment 5 bases; nucleotides outside the gene matches: 7. The chain's CDR3 is CSVERQGAGTEAFF. The DNA of the CDR3 is TGCAGCGTTGAAAGGCAGGGGGCAGGGACTGAAGCTTTCTTT. The entire variable domain, with the rest obtained from reference TRBV29-1 and TRBJ1-1, is as follows: SAVISQKPSRDICQRGTSLTIQCQVDSQVTMMFWYRQQPGQSLTLIATANQGSEATYESGFVIDKFPISRPNLTFSTLTVSNMSPEDSSIYLCSVERQGAGTEAFFGQGTRLTVV.

The chain is built from TRBV7-3 and TRBJ1-1; D ambiguous. The CDR3 has 16 amino acids. CDR1 and CDR2 from the germline V gene are SGHTA and FQGTGA. V dropped 1 base and J dropped 4 bases, with 16 bases sitting between them. The CDR3 DNA follows: TGTGCCAGCAGCTTAATGGCAGGTCGAGAGGGCACTGAAGCTTTCTTT. Translated: CASSLMAGREGTEAFF.

The J gene is TRBJ1-1, the V gene TRBV6-4, with D tentatively TRBD1 (6 bases). The CDR3 totals 14 residues. Germline V gene sequence: CDR1 MRHNA, CDR2 SNTAGT. V lost 4 bases to trimming and J lost 5 bases, with 14 bases between them. CDR3 DNA: TGTGCCAGCAGTGTACAGGGTTCTGGGACTGAAGCTTTCTTT. Encoded protein: CASSVQGSGTEAFF.

J is TRBJ1-1 and V is TRBV9; D gene unclear. Per germline, CDR1 SGDLS and CDR2 YYNGEE. V was clipped by 4 bases and J by 1 base, with 11 bases between them. This CDR3 region has 14 residues. CDR3 region: CASSRGFGNTEAFF. CDR3 DNA sequence: TGTGCCAGCAGCCGAGGGTTTGGGAACACTGAAGCTTTCTTT.

V usage is TRBV6-4 and J usage is TRBJ1-2; D remains unclear. Germline-derived CDR1 and CDR2 are MRHNA and SNTAGT. V lost 5 bases to trimming and J lost 4 bases, with 14 bases between them. CDR3 length equals 14 residues. The CDR3 nucleotides read TGTGCCAGCAGTTCGACACGGGGTAGCTATGGCTACACCTTC. Its translation: CASSSTRGSYGYTF.

The genes are TRBV10-1 and TRBJ2-2; TRBD1 agrees at 12 bases. J was trimmed by 9 bases and V by 6 bases; bases with no gene match: 8. This CDR3 has 15 residues. Germline-derived CDR1 and CDR2 are WNHNN and SYGVQD (reference sequence). The CDR3 loop is CASSRGQGASRELFF. The CDR3 bases are TGCGCCAGCAGCCGGGGACAGGGGGCGTCACGGGAGCTGTTTTTT.

V is TRBV4-2 and J is TRBJ2-7, with 7 bases that match TRBD2. The CDR3 runs 16 residues. Germline lookup yields CDR1 LGHNA and CDR2 YNFKEQ. V lost 0 bases, J lost 2 bases, and 7 bases stayed unmatched. CDR3: CASSQDYMGGTYEQYF. The DNA of the CDR3 is TGTGCCAGCAGCCAAGATTATATGGGAGGGACCTACGAGCAGTACTTC.

This clone came up a few times. The chain couples TRBV6-5 to TRBJ1-3, with TRBD1 as a possible D gene (6 bases). V gave up 10 bases and J gave up 0 bases, with 13 bases separating them. Germline CDR1 reads MNHEY; CDR2 reads SVGAGI. The CDR3 contains 14 residues. The CDR3 region is CATSRGRSGNTIYF. CDR3 coding DNA: TGTGCCACCTCCAGGGGTCGCTCTGGAAACACCATATATTTT.

The chain is built from TRBV28 and TRBJ2-7, with D possibly TRBD1 on 5 matching bases. Germline V CDR1 and CDR2: MDHEN, SYDVKM. Deletions cut 5 bases from V and 3 bases from J, with 14 bases between. CDR3 size: 14 residues. CDR3 region: CASSLRQKLYEQYF. The CDR3 DNA is TGTGCCAGCAGTCTCCGACAGAAGCTCTACGAGCAGTACTTC.

The genes are TRBV30 and TRBJ2-7, with unresolved D. The germline V and J ends were trimmed by 0 bases and 2 bases, with 14 bases remaining between them. Germline CDR1 reads GTSNPN; CDR2 reads SVGIG (reference sequence). The CDR3 covers 15 residues. CDR3 sequence reads: CAWSVLGELAYEQYF. As DNA, the CDR3 is TGTGCCTGGAGTGTACTCGGAGAGTTAGCCTACGAGCAGTACTTC. The whole variable domain, filled in from reference TRBV30 and TRBJ2-7, reads SQTIHQWPATLVQPVGSPLSLECTVEGTSNPNLYWYRQAAGRGLQLLFYSVGIGQISSEVPQNLSASRPQDRQFILSSKKLLLSDSGFYLCAWSVLGELAYEQYFGPGTRLTVT.

J is TRBJ1-2 and V is TRBV5-8; 10 bases agree with TRBD1. This CDR3 is built from 14 residues. Germline CDR1 SGHTS, CDR2 YDEGEE. V shed 3 bases and J 5 bases; nucleotides not matched to a gene: 4. CDR3 protein: CASSSGQGLYGYTF. CDR3 bases: TGTGCCAGCAGCTCGGGACAGGGGCTTTATGGCTACACCTTC.

In DNA form, the CDR3 reads TGTGCCAGCAGCCAATCCGGGGGGGGGCTCGGTGAGCAGTTCTTC. Translated, it gives CASSQSGGGLGEQFF. The chain recombines TRBV13 with TRBJ2-1; 8 positions match TRBD2. Germline CDR1 and CDR2: PRHDT and FYEKMQ (reference sequence). V gave up 5 bases and J gave up 9 bases; unmatched junction bases: 12. The length of the CDR3 is 15 residues. Variable domain in full (rest from reference TRBV13 and TRBJ2-1): AAGVIQSPRHLIKEKRETATLKCYPIPRHDTVYWYQQGPGQDPQFLISFYEKMQSDKGSIPDRFSAQQFSDYHSELNMSSLELGDSALYFCASSQSGGGLGEQFFGPGTRLTVL.

This clone has only one observation. The J gene is TRBJ1-2, the V gene TRBV2, with D perhaps matching TRBD1 (5 bases). Germline V gene lookup returns CDR1 SNHLY and CDR2 FYNNEI. Deletions cut 0 bases from V and 6 bases from J, with 14 bases between. The CDR3 has 15 amino acids. This chain's CDR3 is CASSEAGQGSDGYTF. DNA for the CDR3: TGTGCCAGCAGTGAAGCAGGGCAGGGAAGTGATGGCTACACCTTC.

The chain combines TRBV16 with TRBJ1-4; D is ambiguous. V was trimmed by 4 bases and J by 0 bases, leaving 12 bases between them. The CDR3 sequence is 16 residues long. Germline lookup yields CDR1 KGHSY and CDR2 FQNENV. CDR3 coding DNA: TGTGCCAGCAGCCGGAGGACTCTTACAACTAATGAAAAACTGTTTTTT. This sequence encodes CASSRRTLTTNEKLFF.

The chain combines TRBV27 with TRBJ1-1; 7 bases map to TRBD1. Germline values: CDR1 MNHEY, CDR2 SMNVEV (reference sequence). The CDR3 extends over 14 amino acids. V shed 11 bases, J shed 0 bases, and the junction held 9 bases outside the gene matches. The CDR3 DNA is TGTGCCCGCGGGACAGAACACATGAACACTGAAGCTTTCTTT. It codes for CARGTEHMNTEAFF.

V usage is TRBV9 and J usage is TRBJ2-1, with no clear D. The CDR3 length is 12 residues. V gave up 4 bases and J gave up 4 bases, with 6 bases separating them. Germline V lookup: CDR1 SGDLS, CDR2 YYNGEE. The CDR3 DNA follows: TGTGCCAGCAGCTATTATTACAATGAGCAGTTCTTC. Translated, it gives CASSYYYNEQFF.